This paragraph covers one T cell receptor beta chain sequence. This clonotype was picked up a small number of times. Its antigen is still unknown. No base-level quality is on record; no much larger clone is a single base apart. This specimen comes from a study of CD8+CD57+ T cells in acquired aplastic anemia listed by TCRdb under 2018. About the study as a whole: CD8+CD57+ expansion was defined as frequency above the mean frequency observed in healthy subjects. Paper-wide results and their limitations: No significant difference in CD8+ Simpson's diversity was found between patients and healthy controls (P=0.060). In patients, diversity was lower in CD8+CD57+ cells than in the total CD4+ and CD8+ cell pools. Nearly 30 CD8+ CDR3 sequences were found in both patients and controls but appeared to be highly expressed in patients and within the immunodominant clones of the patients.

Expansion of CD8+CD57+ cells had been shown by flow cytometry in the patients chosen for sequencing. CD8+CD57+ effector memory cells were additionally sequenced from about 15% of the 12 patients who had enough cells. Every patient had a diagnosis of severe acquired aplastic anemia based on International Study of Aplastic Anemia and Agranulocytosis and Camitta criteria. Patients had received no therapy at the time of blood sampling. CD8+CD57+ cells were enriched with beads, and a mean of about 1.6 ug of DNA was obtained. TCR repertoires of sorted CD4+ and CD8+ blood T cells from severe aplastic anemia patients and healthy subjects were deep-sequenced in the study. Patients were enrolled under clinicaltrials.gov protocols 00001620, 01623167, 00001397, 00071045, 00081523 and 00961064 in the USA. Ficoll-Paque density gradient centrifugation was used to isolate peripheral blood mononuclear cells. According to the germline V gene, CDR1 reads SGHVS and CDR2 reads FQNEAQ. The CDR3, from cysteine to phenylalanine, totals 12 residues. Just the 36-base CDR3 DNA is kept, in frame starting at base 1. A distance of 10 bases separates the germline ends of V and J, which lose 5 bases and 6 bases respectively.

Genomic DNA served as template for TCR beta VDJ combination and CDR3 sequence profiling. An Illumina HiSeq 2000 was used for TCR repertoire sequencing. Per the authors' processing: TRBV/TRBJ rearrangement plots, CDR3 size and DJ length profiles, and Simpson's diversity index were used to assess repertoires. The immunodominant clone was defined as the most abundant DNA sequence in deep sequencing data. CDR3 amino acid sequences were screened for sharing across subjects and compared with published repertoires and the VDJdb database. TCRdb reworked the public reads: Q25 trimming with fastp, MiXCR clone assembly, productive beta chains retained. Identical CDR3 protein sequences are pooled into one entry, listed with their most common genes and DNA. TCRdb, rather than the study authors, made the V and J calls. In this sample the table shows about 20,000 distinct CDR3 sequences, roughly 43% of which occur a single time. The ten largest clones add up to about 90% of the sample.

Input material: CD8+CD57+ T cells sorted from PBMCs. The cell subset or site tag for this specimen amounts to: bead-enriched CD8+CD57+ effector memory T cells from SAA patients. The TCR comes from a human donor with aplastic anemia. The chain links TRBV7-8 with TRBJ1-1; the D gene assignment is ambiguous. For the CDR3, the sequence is CASSPSMAEAFF. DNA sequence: TGTGCCAGCAGCCCGTCGATGGCTGAAGCTTTCTTT.